The 18 T cell receptor beta chains reported below all come from one sample, sequenced in a study of blood T cell repertoires in COVID-19. Libraries were prepared by immunoSEQ multiplex PCR; TCRdb keeps only in-frame clonotypes and omits some of them. The sample has 95,000 to 110,000 clones; roughly nine tenths are singletons. The source material was peripheral blood. The receptors here all came from a human donor in a cohort sampled during active COVID-19.

The chain carries TRBV4-1 and TRBJ2-2, with D possibly being TRBD1 (5 bases). Deletions cut 1 base from V and 7 bases from J, with 7 bases between. The CDR3 sequence is 13 residues long. CDR1 is MGHRA and CDR2 is YSYEKL in the germline V gene. The CDR3 DNA is TGCGCCAGCAGCCAAGTTCAGGGCGGGGAGCTGTTTTTT. Translating gives CASSQVQGGELFF.

This chain uses TRBV29-1 with TRBJ1-1; TRBD1 is a possible D gene (6 bases). CDR3 length: 12 amino acids. Between the trimmed V and J ends, which lost 2 bases and 6 bases, there was a span of 10 bases. Germline V gene sequence: CDR1 SQVTM, CDR2 ANQGSEA. The CDR3 is CSVERQGPEAFF. Here the CDR3 DNA reads TGCAGCGTTGAAAGGCAGGGGCCTGAAGCTTTCTTT.

This rearrangement joins TRBV4-1 to TRBJ2-6; D possibly corresponds to TRBD2 (6 bases). The CDR3 has 17 amino acids. The V end lost 9 bases, the J end lost 0 bases, and 18 bases lay between the germline ends. Germline lookup yields CDR1 MGHRA and CDR2 YSYEKL. As DNA, the CDR3 is TGCGCCAGTACCCCCACAGCGGGCTACTCTGGGGCCAACGTCCTGACTTTC. Translated, it gives CASTPTAGYSGANVLTF.

V is TRBV6-5 and J is TRBJ2-1; 9 bases align to TRBD1. V was pared by 2 bases and J by 7 bases, with 6 bases of the junction left unmatched. The germline V gene encodes CDR1 MNHEY and CDR2 SVGAGI. This CDR3 is built from 15 residues. CDR3: CASSYLQGARNEQFF. The CDR3 bases are TGTGCCAGCAGTTACCTACAGGGGGCGAGGAATGAGCAGTTCTTC.

This chain uses TRBV28 with TRBJ1-1; a weak D match, TRBD1 (6 bases). Trimming took off 3 bases at V and 11 bases at J, with 16 bases between the two ends. Germline V gives CDR1 MDHEN, CDR2 SYDVKM. The CDR3 sequence is 13 residues long. Written as DNA, the CDR3 is TGTGCCAGCAGTTTGGGAACAGGGAGGGTCGCTTTCTTT. Translation gives CASSLGTGRVAFF.

The chain is built from TRBV7-9 and TRBJ2-7; 11 bases agree with TRBD1. Germline CDR1 reads SEHNR; CDR2 reads FQNEAQ (reference sequence). This CDR3 comprises 15 residues. The V gene end was trimmed by 1 base and the J gene end by 5 bases; junction bases not matched to a gene: 4. Written as DNA, the CDR3 is TGTGCCAGCAGCTTAGAAGGACAGGGGGCCGACGAGCAGTACTTC. Translating gives CASSLEGQGADEQYF.

This clone has more than one count but fewer than ten. The chain joins TRBV6-6 to TRBJ2-5; 7 bases are shared with TRBD2. The V gene's germline CDR1 is MNHNY and CDR2 SVGAGI (reference sequence). V gave up 6 bases and J gave up 4 bases; unmatched junction bases: 14. The CDR3 totals 16 residues. The CDR3 DNA follows: TGTGCCAGCAGGCCCCTGGGGAGCGGGGAGGGAGAGACCCAGTACTTC. Translation gives CASRPLGSGEGETQYF.

The chain recombines TRBV13 with TRBJ2-1, with 8 nucleotides matching TRBD2. The J segment lost 5 bases and the V segment lost 0 bases, leaving 15 bases of the junction unmatched. Germline values: CDR1 PRHDT, CDR2 FYEKMQ (reference sequence). The CDR3 is 19 amino acids. The CDR3 is CASSLGLSWGSLADNEQFF. The DNA for the CDR3 is TGTGCCAGCAGCTTAGGCCTGAGCTGGGGTTCACTAGCGGACAATGAGCAGTTCTTC.

The CDR3 DNA reads as TGCGCCAGCAGCGCCGGGTCGGCCTACGAGCAGTACTTC. Translating gives CASSAGSAYEQYF. The chain has TRBV5-1 and TRBJ2-7; D not resolved. This CDR3 has 13 residues. Germline CDR1 reads SGHRS; CDR2 reads YFSETQ. V lost 4 bases to trimming and J lost 2 bases, with 10 bases between them.

This chain uses TRBV6-2 or TRBV6-3 with TRBJ2-2; TRBD1 matches at 9 bases. J lost 4 bases, V lost 0 bases, and 9 bases had no gene match. CDR1 and CDR2 from the germline V gene are MNHEY and SVGEGT. CDR3 length: 18 amino acids. CDR3 sequence (DNA): TGTGCCAGCAGTTACTCGACTATGGGGACAGGGTTCACCGGGGAGCTGTTTTTT. This encodes CASSYSTMGTGFTGELFF.

This clone was observed a few times. V gene TRBV19 combines with J gene TRBJ2-7; TRBD1 matches 7 bases. Germline V gene data show CDR1 as LNHDA and CDR2 as SQIVND (reference sequence). After removal of 6 bases from V and 5 bases from J, the junction contained 4 bases not matched to a gene. The CDR3 sequence is 12 residues long. CDR3 DNA sequence: TGTGCCAGTAGCGACAGGGTCAACGAGCAGTACTTC. Translation gives CASSDRVNEQYF.

The chain combines TRBV9 with TRBJ2-1, with TRBD2 matching over 9 bases. Germline loops: CDR1 SGDLS, CDR2 YYNGEE. The length of the CDR3 is 16 residues. J gave up 0 bases and V 3 bases, and 4 bases lay outside the gene matches. DNA of the CDR3: TGTGCCAGCAGCGGTAGCGGGAGTCCCTCCTACAATGAGCAGTTCTTC. Translated: CASSGSGSPSYNEQFF.

In this sample, this clone turned up once. V gene TRBV4-3 combines with J gene TRBJ1-2; 7 bases map to TRBD1. This CDR3 is built from 16 residues. V shed 1 base, J shed 4 bases, and the junction held 9 bases outside the gene matches. Per germline, CDR1 LGHNA and CDR2 YSLEER. CDR3 region: CASSQARVGGRYGYTF. The CDR3, as DNA: TGCGCCAGCAGCCAAGCGCGGGTAGGGGGCCGCTATGGCTACACCTTC.

The chain has TRBV6-1 and TRBJ1-2, with 8 positions matching TRBD1. The CDR3 runs to 15 residues. The V segment lost 2 bases and the J segment 2 bases; nucleotides outside the gene matches: 4. Looked up from germline, CDR1 is MNHNS and CDR2 is SASEGT. The CDR3, as DNA: TGTGCCAGCAGTGAATGGACAGGGCCGAACTATGGCTACACCTTC. The encoded protein is CASSEWTGPNYGYTF.

The rearrangement links TRBV10-1 to TRBJ2-1, with 14 nucleotides matching TRBD2. Trimming cost V 5 bases and J 0 bases; bases outside gene matches: 9. This CDR3 is built from 19 residues. Germline V CDR1 and CDR2: WNHNN, SYGVQD (reference sequence). CDR3: CASSYGTSGGLSSYNEQFF. The CDR3 DNA reads as TGCGCCAGCAGTTACGGGACTAGCGGGGGCCTGAGCTCCTACAATGAGCAGTTCTTC.

The rearrangement links TRBV29-1 to TRBJ1-2; D may be TRBD1 (5 bases). Trimming took 4 bases from V and 7 from J, leaving 19 bases between them. The CDR3 is made up of 14 amino acids. Germline V gene data show CDR1 as SQVTM and CDR2 as ANQGSEA. The CDR3 reads CSVAGRGKMGGYTF. CDR3 DNA: TGCAGCGTTGCCGGTCGGGGGAAGATGGGTGGCTACACCTTC.

This chain uses TRBV11-1 with TRBJ1-1; weak D call: TRBD1 (5 bases). The V end lost 4 bases, the J end lost 0 bases, and 9 bases lay between the germline ends. CDR3 size: 14 residues. Germline V lookup: CDR1 SGHAT, CDR2 FQDESV (reference sequence). The DNA for the CDR3 is TGTGCCAGCAGCTCGACAGCCGTGAACACTGAAGCTTTCTTT. It codes for CASSSTAVNTEAFF.

V gene TRBV3-1 (or the pseudogene TRBV3-2) combines with J gene TRBJ1-4; the D is unclear. CDR3 length: 14 residues. V gave up 4 bases and J gave up 1 base, with 7 bases separating them. Germline V gene data show CDR1 as LGHDT and CDR2 as YNNKEL (reference sequence). CDR3 DNA sequence: TGTGCCAGCAGCCCCGAGTTAACTAATGAAAAACTGTTTTTT. Its protein product is CASSPELTNEKLFF.